Shown below are 17 T cell receptor beta chains from a single sample sequenced in a study of blood T cells in healthy people across ages. With a J-beta primer mix and a sample-barcoded 5' primer, a second PCR ran about 7 to 12 cycles. Each CDR3 protein is one row after TCRdb ran MiXCR on the 5' RACE reads. The sample records 1.5 million or so distinct CDR3 sequences, 42% being singletons. Sequences were obtained from blood. Receptors originate from a woman aged 18-30 years in good health.

This sequence joins TRBV20-1 and TRBJ2-1, with TRBD2 matching 8 bases. V gave up 6 bases and J gave up 9 bases; unmatched junction bases: 10. Germline CDR1 is DFQATT and CDR2 is SNEGSKA (reference sequence). The CDR3 has 13 residues. The CDR3 DNA sequence: TGCAGTGCCCACCTTAGCGGGACCCTTGAGCAGTTCTTC. Translating gives CSAHLSGTLEQFF.

The rearrangement links TRBV12-3 or TRBV12-4 to TRBJ2-1; D might be TRBD2 (6 bases). Between the trimmed V and J ends, which lost 6 bases and 0 bases, there was a span of 12 bases. This CDR3 region has 15 residues. In DNA form, the CDR3 reads TGTGCCAGCAGAGCGGACGGGAGCTCCTACAATGAGCAGTTCTTC. Amino acid sequence: CASRADGSSYNEQFF.

The chain carries TRBV28 and TRBJ1-2; 8 nucleotides agree with TRBD1. Germline V gene sequence: CDR1 MDHEN, CDR2 SYDVKM. J was trimmed by 4 bases and V by 4 bases; bases with no gene match: 8. This CDR3 comprises 15 residues. CDR3 amino acids: CASSSGTGHIYGYTF. CDR3 nucleotides: TGTGCCAGCAGTTCCGGGACAGGCCACATCTATGGCTACACCTTC.

The chain carries TRBV3-1 and TRBJ2-5; TRBD1 might be the D (6 bases). V was pared by 5 bases and J by 4 bases, with 26 bases between. The CDR3 covers 18 residues. Germline V gives CDR1 LGHDT, CDR2 YNNKEL (reference sequence). CDR3 DNA: TGTGCCAGCAGCTTACGAGACTTGACAGGCCTCACGGGAGAGACCCAGTACTTC. The encoded protein is CASSLRDLTGLTGETQYF.

Concerning this clonotype itself: The junction and the germline gene differ at one end; a read error may be behind it. V is TRBV6-5 and J is TRBJ2-7; TRBD2 agrees at 8 bases. Germline CDR1 MNHEY, CDR2 SVGAGI. The CDR3 is 15 amino acids. CDR3 loop: CAGSYRRAGAYEQYF. The CDR3 coding sequence is TGTGCCGGCAGTTACCGACGAGCGGGAGCCTACGAGCAGTACTTC.

For the CDR3, the DNA is TGCAGTGCCCCCCCTAGCGGGGGAGAGACCCAGTACTTC. This gives the protein CSAPPSGGETQYF. The V gene is TRBV20-1, the J gene TRBJ2-5; 10 nucleotides agree with TRBD2. The V segment lost 6 bases and the J segment 4 bases; nucleotides outside the gene matches: 5. This CDR3 comprises 13 residues. CDR1 and CDR2 from the germline V gene are DFQATT and SNEGSKA (reference sequence).

This clonotype was observed a few times. The chain recombines TRBV9 with TRBJ2-1; tentatively, D is TRBD2 (6 bases). Trimming took off 3 bases at V and 0 bases at J, with 16 bases between the two ends. From germline, CDR1 is SGDLS and CDR2 YYNGEE. This CDR3 comprises 17 residues. This chain's CDR3 is CASSEIPSVSSYNEQFF. CDR3 DNA sequence: TGTGCCAGCAGCGAAATTCCTAGCGTAAGCTCCTACAATGAGCAGTTCTTC.

This clonotype was counted a few times. In nucleotides, the CDR3 is TGTGCCAGCAGCGGGGGGATCTACGAGCAGTACTTC. Protein: CASSGGIYEQYF. The chain joins TRBV3-1 to TRBJ2-7; possible D gene TRBD2, 6 bases. The V gene lost 5 bases and the J gene lost 3 bases, with 8 bases spanning the gap. This CDR3 is 12 amino acids long. Per the germline V gene, CDR1 is LGHDT and CDR2 is YNNKEL (reference sequence).

This clonotype came up a few times. V is TRBV5-1 and J is TRBJ2-7; 11 nucleotides match TRBD2. Looked up from germline, CDR1 is SGHRS and CDR2 is YFSETQ. With 5 bases clipped from V and 3 bases from J, the junction kept 7 bases outside the gene matches. The CDR3 has 15 amino acids. Here the CDR3 DNA reads TGCGCCAGCAGATCCACTAGCGGGAGAGACTACGAGCAGTACTTC. Its translation is CASRSTSGRDYEQYF.

With respect to this clonotype: Germline and junction disagree at one end, which may indicate a read error. This rearrangement joins TRBV7-9 to TRBJ2-1, with 8 bases identical to TRBD2. Germline CDR1 and CDR2: SEHNR and FQNEAQ (reference sequence). CDR3 length equals 15 residues. DNA of the CDR3: TGTGCCAACAGCGTATCCGGGACTAGGGCTGATGAGCAGTTCTTC. Its translation is CANSVSGTRADEQFF.

The J gene is TRBJ2-7, the V gene TRBV2; D may be TRBD2 (5 bases). The germline V gene has CDR1 SNHLY and CDR2 FYNNEI. This CDR3 has 12 residues. The V gene lost 7 bases and the J gene lost 2 bases, with 9 bases spanning the gap. The CDR3 bases are TGTGCCAGCAACCGGACTCCCTACGAGCAGTACTTC. Amino acids: CASNRTPYEQYF.

The chain links TRBV12-3 or TRBV12-4 to TRBJ2-3, with no clear D. Trimming stripped 8 bases from V and 4 bases from J, with 7 bases between. This CDR3 is 11 amino acids long. The CDR3 region has the DNA TGTGCCAGCGCCAACCCAGATACGCAGTATTTT. This gives the protein CASANPDTQYF.

V usage is TRBV29-1 and J usage is TRBJ2-1; 7 bases line up with TRBD2. V dropped 7 bases and J dropped 14; count of bases not matched to a gene: 11. There are 11 residues in the CDR3. Looked up from germline, CDR1 is SQVTM and CDR2 is ANQGSEA. The CDR3 protein is CSAHTTSKEFF. The CDR3 bases are TGCAGCGCCCACACGACTAGCAAAGAGTTCTTC.

This clonotype was counted only a few times. The CDR3 sequence: CASSVIAAGETQYF. The CDR3 DNA reads as TGCGCCAGCAGTGTCATAGCAGCAGGAGAGACCCAGTACTTC. The rearrangement links TRBV5-1 to TRBJ2-5; no definite D call. This CDR3 region has 14 residues. Trimming stripped 5 bases from V and 4 bases from J, with 15 bases between. CDR1 SGHRS and CDR2 YFSETQ come from the germline V gene.

This clonotype was detected a few times. The rearrangement links TRBV5-1 to TRBJ2-7; D is unclear. The CDR3 is 16 residues long. V was pared by 0 bases and J by 0 bases, with 13 bases between. Germline CDR1 reads SGHRS; CDR2 reads YFSETQ. CDR3 in amino acids: CASSLGAGISSYEQYF. The CDR3 region has the DNA TGCGCCAGCAGCTTGGGGGCAGGAATTAGCTCCTACGAGCAGTACTTC.

The chain combines TRBV29-1 with TRBJ2-2; 8 nucleotides match TRBD2. The CDR3 runs to 14 residues. The germline CDR1 and CDR2 sequences are SQVTM and ANQGSEA. For the CDR3, the DNA is TGCGCGGGAGGCAGGCCTCTAAAGGACGGGGAGCTGTTTTTT. Translating gives CAGGRPLKDGELFF.

CDR3 nucleotides: TGCAGCGTTGAAGATCCCATGTTAGGGATCGGGGGCTACACCTTC. Its protein is CSVEDPMLGIGGYTF. The chain is built from TRBV29-1 and TRBJ1-2, with unresolved D. Germline CDR1 SQVTM, CDR2 ANQGSEA. The CDR3 loop spans 15 amino acids. V was clipped by 0 bases and J by 8 bases, with 19 bases between them. Complete variable domain (other parts from reference TRBV29-1 and TRBJ1-2): SAVISQKPSRDICQRGTSLTIQCQVDSQVTMMFWYRQQPGQSLTLIATANQGSEATYESGFVIDKFPISRPNLTFSTLTVSNMSPEDSSIYLCSVEDPMLGIGGYTFGSGTRLTVV.